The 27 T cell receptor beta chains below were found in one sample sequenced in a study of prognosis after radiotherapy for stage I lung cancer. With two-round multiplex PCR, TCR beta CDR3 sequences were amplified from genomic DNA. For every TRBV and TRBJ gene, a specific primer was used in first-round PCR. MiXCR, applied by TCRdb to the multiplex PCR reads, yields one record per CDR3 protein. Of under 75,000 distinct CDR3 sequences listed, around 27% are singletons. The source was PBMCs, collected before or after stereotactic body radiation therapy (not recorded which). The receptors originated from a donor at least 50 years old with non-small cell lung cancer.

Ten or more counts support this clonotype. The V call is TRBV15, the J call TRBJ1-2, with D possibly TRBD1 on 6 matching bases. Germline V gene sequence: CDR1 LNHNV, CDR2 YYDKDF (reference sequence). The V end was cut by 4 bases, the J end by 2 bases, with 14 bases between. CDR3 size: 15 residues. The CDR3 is CATSTNVGANYGYTF. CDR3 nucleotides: TGTGCCACCAGCACCAATGTGGGGGCGAACTATGGCTACACCTTC.

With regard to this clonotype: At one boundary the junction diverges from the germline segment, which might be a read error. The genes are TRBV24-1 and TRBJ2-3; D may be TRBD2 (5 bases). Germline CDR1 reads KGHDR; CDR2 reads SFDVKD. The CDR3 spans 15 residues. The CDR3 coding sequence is TGTGCCACCAGTGATTCCCTACTAGTCACAGATGCGCAGTATTTT. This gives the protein CATSDSLLVTDAQYF.

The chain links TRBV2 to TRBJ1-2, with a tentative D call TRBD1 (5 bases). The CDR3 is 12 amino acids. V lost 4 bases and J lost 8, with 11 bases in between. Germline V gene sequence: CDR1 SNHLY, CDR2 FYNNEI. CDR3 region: CASSGVGVGYTF. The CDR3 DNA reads TGTGCCAGCAGTGGTGTAGGGGTGGGCTACACCTTC.

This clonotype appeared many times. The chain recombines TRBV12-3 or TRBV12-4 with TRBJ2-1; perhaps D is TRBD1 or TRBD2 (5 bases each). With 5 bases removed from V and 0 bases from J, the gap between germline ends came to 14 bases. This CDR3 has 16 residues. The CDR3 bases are TGTGCCAGCAGTATCCTCTTGGGGGACTCCTACAATGAGCAGTTCTTC. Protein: CASSILLGDSYNEQFF.

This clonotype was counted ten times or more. CDR3 DNA sequence: TGTGCCAGCAGTTATGACAGGGTAGACAGAGGAAAACTGTTTTTT. Protein: CASSYDRVDRGKLFF. The chain couples TRBV12-3 or TRBV12-4 to TRBJ1-4; 7 positions match TRBD1. The V segment lost 4 bases and the J segment 10 bases; nucleotides outside the gene matches: 12. The CDR3 has 15 amino acids.

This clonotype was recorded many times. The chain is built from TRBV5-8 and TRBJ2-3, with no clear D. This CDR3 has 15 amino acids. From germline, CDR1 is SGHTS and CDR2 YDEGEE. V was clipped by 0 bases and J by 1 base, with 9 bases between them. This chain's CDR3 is CASSLARQRTDTQYF. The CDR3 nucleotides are TGTGCCAGCAGCTTGGCCAGGCAGCGCACAGATACGCAGTATTTT.

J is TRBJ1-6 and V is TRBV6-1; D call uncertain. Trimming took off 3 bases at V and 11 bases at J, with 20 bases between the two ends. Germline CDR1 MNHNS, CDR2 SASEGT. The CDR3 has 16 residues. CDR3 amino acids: CASSDLASMGNPPLHF. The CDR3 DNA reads TGTGCCAGCAGTGATTTGGCATCCATGGGGAATCCACCCCTCCACTTT.

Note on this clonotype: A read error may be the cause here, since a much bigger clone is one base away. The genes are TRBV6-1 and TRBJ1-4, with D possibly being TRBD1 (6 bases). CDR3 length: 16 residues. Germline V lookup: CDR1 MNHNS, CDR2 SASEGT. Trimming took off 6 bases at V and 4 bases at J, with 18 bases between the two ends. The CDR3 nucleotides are TGTGCCAGCAGACTGGACAGCTCCTCACTTAATGAAAAACTGTTTTTT. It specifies CASRLDSSSLNEKLFF.

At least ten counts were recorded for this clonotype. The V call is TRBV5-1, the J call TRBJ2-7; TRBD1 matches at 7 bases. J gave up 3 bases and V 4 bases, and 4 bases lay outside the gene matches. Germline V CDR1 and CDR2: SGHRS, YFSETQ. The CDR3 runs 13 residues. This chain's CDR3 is CASSTGQVYEQYF. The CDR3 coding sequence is TGCGCCAGCAGCACCGGACAGGTCTACGAGCAGTACTTC.

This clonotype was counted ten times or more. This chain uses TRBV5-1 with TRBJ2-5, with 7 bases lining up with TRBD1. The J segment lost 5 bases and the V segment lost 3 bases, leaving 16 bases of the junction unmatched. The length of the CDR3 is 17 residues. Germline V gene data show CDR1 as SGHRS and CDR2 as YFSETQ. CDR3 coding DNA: TGCGCCAGCAGCTCCTCCGACACGACAGGGTTCGGGGAGACCCAGTACTTC. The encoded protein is CASSSSDTTGFGETQYF.

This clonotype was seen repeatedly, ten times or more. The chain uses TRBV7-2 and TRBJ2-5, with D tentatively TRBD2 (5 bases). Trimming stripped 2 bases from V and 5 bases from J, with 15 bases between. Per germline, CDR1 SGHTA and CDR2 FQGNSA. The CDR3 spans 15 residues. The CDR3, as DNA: TGTGCCAGCAGCTTAAACAGCGGTTTCGGGGAGACCCAGTACTTC. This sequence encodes CASSLNSGFGETQYF.

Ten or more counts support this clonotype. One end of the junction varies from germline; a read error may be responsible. CDR3 amino acids: CSARDGEANTEALF. DNA for the CDR3: TGCAGTGCTAGAGACGGAGAGGCAAACACTGAAGCTCTCTTT. The chain recombines TRBV20-1 with TRBJ1-1; D remains unclear. The CDR3 has 14 residues. The germline CDR1 and CDR2 sequences are DFQATT and SNEGSKA (reference sequence).

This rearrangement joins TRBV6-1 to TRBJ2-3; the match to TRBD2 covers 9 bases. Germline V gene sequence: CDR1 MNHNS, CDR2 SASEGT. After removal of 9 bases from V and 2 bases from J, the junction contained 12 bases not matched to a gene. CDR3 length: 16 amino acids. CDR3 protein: CASAPGGGVNTDTQYF. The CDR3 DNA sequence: TGTGCCAGTGCCCCCGGCGGGGGGGTCAACACAGATACGCAGTATTTT.

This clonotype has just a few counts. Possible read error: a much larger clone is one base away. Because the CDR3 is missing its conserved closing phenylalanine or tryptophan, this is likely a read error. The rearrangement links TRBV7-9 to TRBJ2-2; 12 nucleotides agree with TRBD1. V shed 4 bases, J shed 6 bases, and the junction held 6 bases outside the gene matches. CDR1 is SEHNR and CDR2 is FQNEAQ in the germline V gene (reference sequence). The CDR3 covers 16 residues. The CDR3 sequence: CASSSSGTGGSGELFL. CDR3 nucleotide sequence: TGTGCCAGCAGCTCCTCCGGGACAGGGGGCTCCGGGGAGCTGTTTCTT.

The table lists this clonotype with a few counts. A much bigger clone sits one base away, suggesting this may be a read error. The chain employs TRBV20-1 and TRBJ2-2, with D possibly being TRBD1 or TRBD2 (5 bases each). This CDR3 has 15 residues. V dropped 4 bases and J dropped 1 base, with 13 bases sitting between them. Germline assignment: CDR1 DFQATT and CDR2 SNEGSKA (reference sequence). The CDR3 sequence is CSATPGPLNTGELFF. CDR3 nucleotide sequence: TGCAGTGCTACGCCGGGACCCTTGAACACCGGGGAGCTGTTTTTT.

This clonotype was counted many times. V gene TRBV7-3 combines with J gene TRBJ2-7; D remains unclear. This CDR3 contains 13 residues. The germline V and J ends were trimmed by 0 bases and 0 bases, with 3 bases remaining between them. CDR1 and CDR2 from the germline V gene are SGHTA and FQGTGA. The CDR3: CASSLTSSYEQYF. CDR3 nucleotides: TGTGCCAGCAGCTTAACAAGCTCCTACGAGCAGTACTTC.

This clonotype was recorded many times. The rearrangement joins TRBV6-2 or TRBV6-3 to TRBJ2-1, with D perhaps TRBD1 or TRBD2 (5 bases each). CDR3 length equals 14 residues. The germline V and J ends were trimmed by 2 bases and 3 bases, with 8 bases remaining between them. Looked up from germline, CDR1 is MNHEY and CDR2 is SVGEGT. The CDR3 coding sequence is TGTGCCAGCAGTTACCGGGACGGCTACAATGAGCAGTTCTTC. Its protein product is CASSYRDGYNEQFF.

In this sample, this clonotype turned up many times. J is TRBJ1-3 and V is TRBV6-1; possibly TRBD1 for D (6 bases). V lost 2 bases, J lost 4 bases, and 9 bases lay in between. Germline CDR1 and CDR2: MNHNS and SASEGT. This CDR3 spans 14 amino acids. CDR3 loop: CASSERGGGNTIYF. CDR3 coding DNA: TGTGCCAGCAGTGAAAGGGGGGGAGGAAACACCATATATTTT.

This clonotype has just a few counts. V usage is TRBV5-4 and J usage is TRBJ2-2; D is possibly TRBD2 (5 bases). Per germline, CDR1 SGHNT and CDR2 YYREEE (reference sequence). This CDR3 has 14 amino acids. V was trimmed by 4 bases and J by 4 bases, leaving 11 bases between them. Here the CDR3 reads CASSEGGSTGELFF. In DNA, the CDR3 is TGTGCCAGCAGCGAGGGTGGAAGCACCGGGGAGCTGTTTTTT.

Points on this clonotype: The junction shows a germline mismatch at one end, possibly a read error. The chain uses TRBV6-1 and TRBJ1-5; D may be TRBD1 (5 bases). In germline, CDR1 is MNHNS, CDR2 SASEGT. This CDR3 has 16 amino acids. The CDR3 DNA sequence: TGTGCCAGCAATGAGGATGGGACTAGACGCAATCAGACCCAGCATTTT. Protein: CASNEDGTRRNQTQHF.

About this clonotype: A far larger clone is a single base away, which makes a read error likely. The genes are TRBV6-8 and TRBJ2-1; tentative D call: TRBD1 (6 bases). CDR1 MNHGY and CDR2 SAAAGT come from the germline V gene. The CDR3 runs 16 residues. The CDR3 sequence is CASSLDSASSYNEKFF. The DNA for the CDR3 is TGTGCCAGCAGTTTGGACAGCGCAAGCTCCTACAATGAGAAGTTCTTC.

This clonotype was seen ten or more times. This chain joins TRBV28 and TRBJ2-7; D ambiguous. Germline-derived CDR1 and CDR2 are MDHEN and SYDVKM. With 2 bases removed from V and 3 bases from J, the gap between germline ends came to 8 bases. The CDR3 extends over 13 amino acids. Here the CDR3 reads CASSLGPNYEQYF. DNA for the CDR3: TGTGCCAGCAGTTTAGGGCCCAACTACGAGCAGTACTTC.

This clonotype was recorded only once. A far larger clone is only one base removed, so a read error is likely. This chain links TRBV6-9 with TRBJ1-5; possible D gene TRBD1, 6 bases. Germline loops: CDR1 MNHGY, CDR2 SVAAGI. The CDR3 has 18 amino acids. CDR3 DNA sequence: TGTGCCAGCAGTTCTGGGAGGGGGTTTAAAGCTAGCAATCAGCCCCAGCTTTTT. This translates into CASSSGRGFKASNQPQLF.

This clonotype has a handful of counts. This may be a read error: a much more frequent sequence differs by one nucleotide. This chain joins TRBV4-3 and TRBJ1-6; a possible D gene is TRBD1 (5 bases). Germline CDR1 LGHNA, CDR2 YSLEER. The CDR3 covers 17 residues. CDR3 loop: CASRQDRGVSYNSPLHF. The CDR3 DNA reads TGCGCCAGCAGACAAGATCGGGGGGTATCCTATAATTCACCCCTCCACTTT.

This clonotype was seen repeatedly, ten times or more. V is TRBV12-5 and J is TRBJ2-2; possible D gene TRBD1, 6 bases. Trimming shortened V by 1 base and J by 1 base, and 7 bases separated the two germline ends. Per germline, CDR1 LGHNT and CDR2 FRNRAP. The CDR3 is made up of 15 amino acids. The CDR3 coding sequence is TGTGCTAGTGGTTTGGACAGGGAGAACACCGGGGAGCTGTTTTTT. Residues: CASGLDRENTGELFF.

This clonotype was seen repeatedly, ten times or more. In DNA form, the CDR3 reads TGTGCCAGCAGCTTAGCGATGTCAGCCGCTAACTATGGCTACACCTTC. This translates into CASSLAMSAANYGYTF. V is TRBV7-9 and J is TRBJ1-2; D call uncertain. With 0 bases removed from V and 0 bases from J, the gap between germline ends came to 11 bases. The V gene's germline CDR1 is SEHNR and CDR2 FQNEAQ (reference sequence). CDR3 length equals 16 residues. The entire variable domain, with the rest obtained from reference TRBV7-9 and TRBJ1-2, is as follows: DTGVSQNPRHKITKRGQNVTFRCDPISEHNRLYWYRQTLGQGPEFLTYFQNEAQLEKSRLLSDRFSAERPKGSFSTLEIQRTEQGDSAMYLCASSLAMSAANYGYTFGSGTRLTVV.

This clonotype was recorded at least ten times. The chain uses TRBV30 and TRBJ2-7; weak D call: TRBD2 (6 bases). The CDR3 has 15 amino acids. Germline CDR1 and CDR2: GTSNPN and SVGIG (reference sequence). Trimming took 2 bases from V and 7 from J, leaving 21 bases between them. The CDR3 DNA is TGTGCCTGGAGTCCCCTGACAGCCTCTGGGGGGGAGCAGTACTTC. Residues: CAWSPLTASGGEQYF.